This TCR beta chain was found in a study of T cell responses to AZD1222 COVID-19 vaccine. The assay was immunoSEQ multiplex PCR, and TCRdb's table has in-frame clones only and misses some. The sample contains tens of thousands of clones, 83% of which appear only once. This CDR3 comprises 18 residues. Germline V gene lookup returns CDR1 SGHTA and CDR2 FQGTGA. The J segment lost 3 bases and the V segment lost 1 base, leaving 5 bases of the junction unmatched. The sequence was collected from an adult who received the AZD1222 COVID-19 vaccine. The sample was peripheral blood, taken 28 days after the second AZD1222 dose. V usage is TRBV7-3 and J usage is TRBJ2-1; 14 nucleotides align to TRBD2. CDR3 DNA sequence: TGTGCCAGCAGCTTAATTTCGGGACTAGCGGGGGACTACAATGAGCAGTTCTTC. This translates into CASSLISGLAGDYNEQFF.